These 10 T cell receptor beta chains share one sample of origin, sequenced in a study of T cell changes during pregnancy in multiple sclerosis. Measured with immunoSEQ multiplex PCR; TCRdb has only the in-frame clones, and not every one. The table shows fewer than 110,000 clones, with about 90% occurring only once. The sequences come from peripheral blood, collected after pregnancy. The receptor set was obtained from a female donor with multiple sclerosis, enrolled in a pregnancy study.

The CDR3, as DNA: TGTGCCAGCAGCTTAGTCAGGGGGCTCGAAGAGACCCAGTACTTC. Translating gives CASSLVRGLEETQYF. V is TRBV7-2 and J is TRBJ2-5, with TRBD1 identical over 8 bases. The CDR3 spans 15 residues. In germline, CDR1 is SGHTA, CDR2 FQGNSA. Germline trimming cut 1 base from V and 3 bases from J; bases unmatched to any gene: 4.

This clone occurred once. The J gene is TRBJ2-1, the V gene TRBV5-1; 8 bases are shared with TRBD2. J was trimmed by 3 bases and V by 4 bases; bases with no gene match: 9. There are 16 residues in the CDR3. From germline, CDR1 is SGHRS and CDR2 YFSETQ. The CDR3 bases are TGCGCCAGCAGCCCGGCCGCGGGGGGCATCTACAATGAGCAGTTCTTC. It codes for CASSPAAGGIYNEQFF.

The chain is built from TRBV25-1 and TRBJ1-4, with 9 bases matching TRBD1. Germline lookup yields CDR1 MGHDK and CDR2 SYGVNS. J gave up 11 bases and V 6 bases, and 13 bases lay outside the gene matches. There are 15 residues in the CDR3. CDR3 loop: CASSLGTGGAGKLFF. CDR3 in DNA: TGTGCCAGCAGCTTAGGCACAGGGGGCGCGGGGAAACTGTTTTTT.

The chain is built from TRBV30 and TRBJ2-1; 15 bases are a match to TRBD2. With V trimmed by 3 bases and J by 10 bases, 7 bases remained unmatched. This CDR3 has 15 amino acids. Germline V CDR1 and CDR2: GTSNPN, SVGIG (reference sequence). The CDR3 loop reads CAWRQGLAGGNEQFF. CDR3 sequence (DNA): TGTGCCTGGAGGCAGGGACTAGCGGGAGGTAACGAGCAGTTCTTC.

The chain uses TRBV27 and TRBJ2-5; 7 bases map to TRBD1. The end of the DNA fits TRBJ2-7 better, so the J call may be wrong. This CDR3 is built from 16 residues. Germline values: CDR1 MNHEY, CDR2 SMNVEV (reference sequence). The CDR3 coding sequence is TGTGCCAGCAGTTTCTCGGGACAGCTCCTCTCCTACGAGCAGTACTTC. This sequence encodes CASSFSGQLLSYEQYF.

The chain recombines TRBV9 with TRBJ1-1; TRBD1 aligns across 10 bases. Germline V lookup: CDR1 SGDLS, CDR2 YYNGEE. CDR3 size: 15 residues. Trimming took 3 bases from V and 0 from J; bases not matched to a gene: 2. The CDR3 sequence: CASSATGGLNTEAFF. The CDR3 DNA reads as TGTGCCAGCAGCGCGACAGGGGGCTTGAACACTGAAGCTTTCTTT.

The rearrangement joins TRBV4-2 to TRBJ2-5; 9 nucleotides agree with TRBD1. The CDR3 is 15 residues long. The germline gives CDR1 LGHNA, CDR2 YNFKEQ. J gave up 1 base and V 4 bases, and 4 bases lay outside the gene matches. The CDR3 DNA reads TGTGCCAGCAGCCCGACAGGGGGAGTCCAAGAGACCCAGTACTTC. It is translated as CASSPTGGVQETQYF.

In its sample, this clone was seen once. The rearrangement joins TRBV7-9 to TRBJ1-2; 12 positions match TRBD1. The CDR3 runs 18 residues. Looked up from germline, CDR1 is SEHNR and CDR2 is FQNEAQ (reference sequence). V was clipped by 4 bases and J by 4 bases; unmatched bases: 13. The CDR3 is CASSSTGDRGQAGYGYTF. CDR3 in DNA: TGTGCCAGCAGCTCTACCGGGGACAGGGGGCAGGCAGGCTATGGCTACACCTTC. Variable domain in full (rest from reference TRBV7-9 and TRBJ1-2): DTGVSQNPRHKITKRGQNVTFRCDPISEHNRLYWYRQTLGQGPEFLTYFQNEAQLEKSRLLSDRFSAERPKGSFSTLEIQRTEQGDSAMYLCASSSTGDRGQAGYGYTFGSGTRLTVV.

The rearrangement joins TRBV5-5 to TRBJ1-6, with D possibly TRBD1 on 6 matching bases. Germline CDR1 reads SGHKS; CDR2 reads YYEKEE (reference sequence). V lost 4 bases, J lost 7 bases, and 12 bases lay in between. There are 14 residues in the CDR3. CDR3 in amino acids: CASSMWTDNSPLHF. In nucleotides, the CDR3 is TGTGCCAGCAGCATGTGGACAGACAATTCACCCCTCCACTTT.

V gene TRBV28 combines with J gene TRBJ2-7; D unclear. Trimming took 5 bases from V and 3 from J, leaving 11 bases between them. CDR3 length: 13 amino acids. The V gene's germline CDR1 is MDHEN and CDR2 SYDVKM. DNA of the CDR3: TGTGCCAGCAGTCCCGGGTCCTACTACGAGCAGTACTTC. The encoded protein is CASSPGSYYEQYF.